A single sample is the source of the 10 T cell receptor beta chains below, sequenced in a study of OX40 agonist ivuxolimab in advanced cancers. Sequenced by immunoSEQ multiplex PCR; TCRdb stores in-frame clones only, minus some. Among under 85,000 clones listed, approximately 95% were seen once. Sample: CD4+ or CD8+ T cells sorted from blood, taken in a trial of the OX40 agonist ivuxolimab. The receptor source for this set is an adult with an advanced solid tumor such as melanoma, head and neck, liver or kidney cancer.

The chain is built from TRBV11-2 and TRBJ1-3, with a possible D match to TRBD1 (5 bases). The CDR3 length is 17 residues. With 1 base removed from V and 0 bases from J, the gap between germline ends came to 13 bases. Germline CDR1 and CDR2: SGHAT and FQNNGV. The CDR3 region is CASSLGFWGGSGNTIYF. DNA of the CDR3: TGTGCCAGCAGCTTAGGGTTTTGGGGGGGCTCTGGAAACACCATATATTTT.

The CDR3 sequence is CASSYEQGSSYNEQFF. CDR3 DNA sequence: TGTGCCAGCAGTTACGAGCAGGGATCCTCCTACAATGAGCAGTTCTTC. The chain carries TRBV6-5 and TRBJ2-1, with D tentatively TRBD1 (5 bases). Germline V lookup: CDR1 MNHEY, CDR2 SVGAGI. The CDR3 is made up of 16 amino acids. The V and J ends lost 2 bases and 0 bases respectively, with 11 bases between them.

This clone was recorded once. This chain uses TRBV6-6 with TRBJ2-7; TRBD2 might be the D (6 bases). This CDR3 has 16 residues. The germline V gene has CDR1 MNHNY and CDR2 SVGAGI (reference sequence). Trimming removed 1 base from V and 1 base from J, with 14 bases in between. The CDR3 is CASSYWRGRASYEQYF. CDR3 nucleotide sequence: TGTGCCAGCAGTTACTGGAGGGGCAGGGCGTCCTACGAGCAGTACTTC.

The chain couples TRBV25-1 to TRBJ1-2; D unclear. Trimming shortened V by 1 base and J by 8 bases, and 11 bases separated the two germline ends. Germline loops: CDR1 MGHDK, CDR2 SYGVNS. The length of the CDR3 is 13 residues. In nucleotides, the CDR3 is TGTGCCAGCAGTGAATCGTGGGTGGAGGGCTACACCTTC. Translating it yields CASSESWVEGYTF.

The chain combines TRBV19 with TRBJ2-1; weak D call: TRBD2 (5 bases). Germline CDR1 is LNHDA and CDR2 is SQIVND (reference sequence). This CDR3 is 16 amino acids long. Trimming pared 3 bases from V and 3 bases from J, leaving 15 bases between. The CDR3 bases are TGTGCCAGTAGTATGGGAATTCCGGGAAGCTACAATGAGCAGTTCTTC. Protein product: CASSMGIPGSYNEQFF.

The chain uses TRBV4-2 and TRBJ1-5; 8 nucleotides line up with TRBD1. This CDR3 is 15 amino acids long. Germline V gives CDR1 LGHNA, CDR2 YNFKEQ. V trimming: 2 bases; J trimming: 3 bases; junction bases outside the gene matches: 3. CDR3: CASSQKQGDNQPQHF. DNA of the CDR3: TGTGCCAGCAGCCAAAAACAGGGGGACAATCAGCCCCAGCATTTT.

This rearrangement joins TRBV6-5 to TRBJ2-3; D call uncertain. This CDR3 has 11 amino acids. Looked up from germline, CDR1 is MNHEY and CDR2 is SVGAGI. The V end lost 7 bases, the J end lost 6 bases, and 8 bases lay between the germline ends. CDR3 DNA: TGTGCCAGCACCCAAGGGGATACGCAGTATTTT. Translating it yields CASTQGDTQYF.

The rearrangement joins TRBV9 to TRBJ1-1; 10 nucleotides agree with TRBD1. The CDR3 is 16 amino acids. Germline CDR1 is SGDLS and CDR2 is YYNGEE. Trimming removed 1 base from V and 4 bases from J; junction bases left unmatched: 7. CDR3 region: CASSVTPGQGPTEAFF. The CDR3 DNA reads TGTGCCAGCAGCGTAACTCCGGGACAGGGGCCCACTGAAGCTTTCTTT. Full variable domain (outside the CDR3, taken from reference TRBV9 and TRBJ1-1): DSGVTQTPKHLITATGQRVTLRCSPRSGDLSVYWYQQSLDQGLQFLIQYYNGEERAKGNILERFSAQQFPDLHSELNLSSLELGDSALYFCASSVTPGQGPTEAFFGQGTRLTVV.

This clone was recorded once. The CDR3 region has the DNA TGTGCCAGCAGTTACTTAGGGGTCTATGGCTACACCTTC. Translation: CASSYLGVYGYTF. The chain has TRBV6-5 and TRBJ1-2; tentative D call: TRBD1 (5 bases). The V and J ends lost 1 base and 4 bases respectively, with 7 bases between them. This CDR3 has 13 residues. Per the germline V gene, CDR1 is MNHEY and CDR2 is SVGAGI.

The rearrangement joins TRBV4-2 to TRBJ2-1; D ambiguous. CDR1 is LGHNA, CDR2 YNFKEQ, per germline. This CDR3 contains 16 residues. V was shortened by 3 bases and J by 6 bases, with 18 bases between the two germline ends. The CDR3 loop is CASSQGLTEISNEQFF. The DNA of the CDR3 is TGTGCCAGCAGCCAGGGCCTTACAGAGATAAGCAATGAGCAGTTCTTC.